This TCR beta chain was identified in a study of T cell repertoires in cytomegalovirus infection. Across the study: Recently identified HLA-C-restricted and well-studied HLA-B-restricted CMV epitopes were used. It was the public TCR beta signatures that indicated both CMV infection and matching HLA type.

One entry per CDR3 protein, called by TCRdb with MiXCR from the reads. This table holds around 900,000 distinct CDR3 sequences, more than 25% found once. There are many counts of this clonotype. Its matching antigen is unknown. V lost 6 bases to trimming and J lost 0 bases, with 12 bases between them. The germline V gene has CDR1 MDHEN and CDR2 SYDVKM. The CDR3 has 15 residues. The material was cultured CD8+ T cells from PBMCs, obtained from culture after CMV antigen stimulation. This TCR was recovered from a human donor in good health (CMV status not recorded). Some clones in this sample may be carry-over from other donors' samples. The J gene is TRBJ2-1, the V gene TRBV28; a weak D match, TRBD2 (5 bases). CDR3: CASSLWRSSYNEQFF. CDR3 nucleotide sequence: TGTGCCAGCAGCCTCTGGAGGAGCTCCTACAATGAGCAGTTCTTC.